This T cell receptor (beta chain) was identified in a study of shared clonotypes between healthy human individuals. V gave up 3 bases and J gave up 8 bases, with 14 bases separating them. This CDR3 has 14 residues. Per germline, CDR1 SEHNR and CDR2 FQNEAQ (reference sequence). Each subset's genomic DNA was split evenly across several immunoSEQ plates. This table comes from immunoSEQ multiplex PCR, and its TCRdb copy is limited to in-frame clones, with some not included. Here the sample spans 2 million to 2.5 million clones, about nine tenths being singletons. Material: naive CD4+ T cells from PBMCs. The subset is: CD45RA+ positively selected. The origin of this receptor is a man aged 18 to 35 in good health. Some clones in this sample may be carry-over from other donors' samples. The chain carries TRBV7-9 and TRBJ2-1; the D is unclear. Here the CDR3 reads CASSFKGPGYEQFF. DNA of the CDR3: TGTGCCAGCAGCTTTAAGGGCCCCGGGTATGAGCAGTTCTTC.